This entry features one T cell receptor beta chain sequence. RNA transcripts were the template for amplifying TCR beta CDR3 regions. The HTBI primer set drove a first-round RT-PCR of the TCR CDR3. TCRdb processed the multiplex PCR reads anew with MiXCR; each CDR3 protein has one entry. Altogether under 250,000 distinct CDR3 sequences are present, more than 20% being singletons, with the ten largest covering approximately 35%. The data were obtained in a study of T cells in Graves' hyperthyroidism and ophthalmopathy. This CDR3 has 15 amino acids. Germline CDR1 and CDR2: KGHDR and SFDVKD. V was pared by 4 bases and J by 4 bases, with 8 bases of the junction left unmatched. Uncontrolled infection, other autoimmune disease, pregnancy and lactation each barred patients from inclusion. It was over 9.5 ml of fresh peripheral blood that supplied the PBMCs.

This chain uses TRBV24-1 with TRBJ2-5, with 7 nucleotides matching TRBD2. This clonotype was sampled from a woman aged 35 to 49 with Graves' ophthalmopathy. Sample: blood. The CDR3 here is CATSDRRTSLETQYF. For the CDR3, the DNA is TGTGCCACCAGTGACCGAAGGACTAGTTTAGAGACCCAGTACTTC.